Listed here are 7 T cell receptor beta chains from one sample, sequenced in a study of OX40 agonist ivuxolimab in advanced cancers. Sequencing was performed with immunoSEQ multiplex PCR; in TCRdb, only in-frame clones are kept and a portion is missing. In the table there are tens of thousands of clones, approximately 90% of which are singletons. Sequenced material: CD4+ or CD8+ T cells sorted from blood, taken in a trial of the OX40 agonist ivuxolimab. The origin of the receptors is an adult with an advanced solid tumor such as melanoma, head and neck, liver or kidney cancer.

This chain joins TRBV7-2 and TRBJ2-5; no definite D call. CDR1 and CDR2 from the germline V gene are SGHTA and FQGNSA. V lost 7 bases, J lost 4 bases, and 16 bases lay in between. This CDR3 has 14 amino acids. CDR3 residues: CASTFGRARETQYF. The DNA for the CDR3 is TGTGCCAGCACCTTCGGGCGCGCGCGAGAGACCCAGTACTTC. Filled out from reference TRBV7-2 and TRBJ2-5, the complete variable domain reads GAGVSQSPSNKVTEKGKDVELRCDPISGHTALYWYRQSLGQGLEFLIYFQGNSAPDKSGLPSDRFSAERTGGSVSTLTIQRTQQEDSAVYLCASTFGRARETQYFGPGTRLLVL.

This rearrangement joins TRBV28 to TRBJ2-7, with D possibly being TRBD1 (6 bases). The germline CDR1 and CDR2 sequences are MDHEN and SYDVKM. The length of the CDR3 is 14 residues. V was pared by 4 bases and J by 3 bases, with 13 bases between. The DNA of the CDR3 is TGTGCCAGCAGTTCGCCAGGGGCTCGCTACGAGCAGTACTTC. Its protein product is CASSSPGARYEQYF.

In this sample, this clone turned up a few times. The chain combines TRBV4-3 with TRBJ2-5; D not certain. The CDR3 has 13 residues. V lost 0 bases, J lost 12 bases, and 14 bases lay in between. In germline, CDR1 is LGHNA, CDR2 YSLEER. For the CDR3, the DNA is TGCGCCAGCAGCCAAGATCTCCAGGCACCCAAGTACTTC. Encoded protein: CASSQDLQAPKYF.

This rearrangement joins TRBV4-1 to TRBJ2-2; the match to TRBD1 covers 7 bases. CDR1 MGHRA and CDR2 YSYEKL come from the germline V gene. CDR3 length: 17 residues. The junction had 11 bases not matched to a gene; V was cut back by 2 bases and J by 5 bases. The CDR3 DNA is TGCGCCAGCAGCCAATCGAGCACAGGGGTAGGGACCGGGGAGCTGTTTTTT. Translated: CASSQSSTGVGTGELFF.

V is TRBV4-2 and J is TRBJ1-5, with 12 bases matching TRBD1. V lost 3 bases, J lost 8 bases, and 8 bases stayed unmatched. Per the germline V gene, CDR1 is LGHNA and CDR2 is YNFKEQ. This CDR3 spans 16 amino acids. This chain's CDR3 is CASSHGSGQGAEPQHF. CDR3 in DNA: TGTGCCAGCAGCCACGGCTCGGGACAGGGGGCTGAGCCCCAGCATTTT.

The chain links TRBV11-2 to TRBJ2-1; 14 positions agree with TRBD2. Germline assignment: CDR1 SGHAT and CDR2 FQNNGV. The CDR3 runs 17 residues. V shed 1 base and J 5 bases; nucleotides not matched to a gene: 4. The CDR3 loop reads CASSLARTSGRNNEQFF. CDR3 nucleotides: TGTGCCAGCAGCTTAGCTCGGACTAGCGGGAGGAACAATGAGCAGTTCTTC.

V gene TRBV30 combines with J gene TRBJ1-2, with TRBD1 identical over 7 bases. The CDR3 is made up of 13 amino acids. The germline CDR1 and CDR2 sequences are GTSNPN and SVGIG (reference sequence). V was clipped by 3 bases and J by 7 bases; unmatched bases: 8. The CDR3 DNA reads TGTGCCTGGAGAGGGACAGTGGGGAGTGGCTACACCTTC. Amino acids: CAWRGTVGSGYTF.